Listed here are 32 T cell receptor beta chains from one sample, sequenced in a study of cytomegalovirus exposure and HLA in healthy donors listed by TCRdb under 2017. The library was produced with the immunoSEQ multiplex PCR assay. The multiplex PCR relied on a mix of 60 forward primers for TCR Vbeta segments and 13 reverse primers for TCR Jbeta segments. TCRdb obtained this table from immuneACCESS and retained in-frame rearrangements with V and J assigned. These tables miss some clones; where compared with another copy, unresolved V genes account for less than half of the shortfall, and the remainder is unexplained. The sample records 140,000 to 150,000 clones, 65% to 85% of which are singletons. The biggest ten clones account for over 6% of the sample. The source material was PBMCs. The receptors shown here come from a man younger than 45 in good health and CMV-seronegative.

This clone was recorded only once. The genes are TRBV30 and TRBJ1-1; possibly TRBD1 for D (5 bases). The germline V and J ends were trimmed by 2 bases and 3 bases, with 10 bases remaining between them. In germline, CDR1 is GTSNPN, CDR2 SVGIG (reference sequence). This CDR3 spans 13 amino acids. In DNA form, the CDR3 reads TGTGCCTGGAGTTCAACAGGTTACACTGAAGCTTTCTTT. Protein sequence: CAWSSTGYTEAFF. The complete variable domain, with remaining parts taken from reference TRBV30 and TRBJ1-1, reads SQTIHQWPATLVQPVGSPLSLECTVEGTSNPNLYWYRQAAGRGLQLLFYSVGIGQISSEVPQNLSASRPQDRQFILSSKKLLLSDSGFYLCAWSSTGYTEAFFGQGTRLTVV.

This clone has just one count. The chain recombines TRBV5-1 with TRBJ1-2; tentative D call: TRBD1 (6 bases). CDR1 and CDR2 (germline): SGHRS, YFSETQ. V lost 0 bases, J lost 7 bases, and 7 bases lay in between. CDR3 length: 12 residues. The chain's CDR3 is CASSLDRVGYTF. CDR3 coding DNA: TGCGCCAGCAGCTTGGACAGGGTTGGCTACACCTTC. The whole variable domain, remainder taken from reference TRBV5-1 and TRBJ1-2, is KAGVTQTPRYLIKTRGQQVTLSCSPISGHRSVSWYQQTPGQGLQFLFEYFSETQRNKGNFPGRFSGRQFSNSRSEMNVSTLELGDSALYLCASSLDRVGYTFGSGTRLTVV.

CDR3 sequence: CASSLQGGRNTIYF. CDR3 coding DNA: TGTGCCAGCAGTCTCCAGGGCGGCAGAAACACCATATATTTT. The chain couples TRBV28 to TRBJ1-3, with D possibly being TRBD1 (5 bases). The V end lost 5 bases, the J end lost 5 bases, and 13 bases lay between the germline ends. The CDR3 totals 14 residues. Per the germline V gene, CDR1 is MDHEN and CDR2 is SYDVKM. The full variable domain, completed using reference TRBV28 and TRBJ1-3, is DVKVTQSSRYLVKRTGEKVFLECVQDMDHENMFWYRQDPGLGLRLIYFSYDVKMKEKGDIPEGYSVSREKKERFSLILESASTNQTSMYLCASSLQGGRNTIYFGEGSWLTVV.

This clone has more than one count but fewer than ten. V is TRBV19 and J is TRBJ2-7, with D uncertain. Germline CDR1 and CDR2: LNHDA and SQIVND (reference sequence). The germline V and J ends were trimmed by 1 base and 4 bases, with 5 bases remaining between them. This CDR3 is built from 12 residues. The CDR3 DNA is TGTGCCAGTAGTATAGGAGGATACGAGCAGTACTTC. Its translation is CASSIGGYEQYF.

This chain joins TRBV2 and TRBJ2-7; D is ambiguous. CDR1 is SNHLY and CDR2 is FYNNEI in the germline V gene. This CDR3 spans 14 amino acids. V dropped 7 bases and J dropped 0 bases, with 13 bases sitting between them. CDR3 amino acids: CASNLRQYSYEQYF. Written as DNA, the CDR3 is TGTGCCAGCAACCTGCGGCAGTACTCCTACGAGCAGTACTTC.

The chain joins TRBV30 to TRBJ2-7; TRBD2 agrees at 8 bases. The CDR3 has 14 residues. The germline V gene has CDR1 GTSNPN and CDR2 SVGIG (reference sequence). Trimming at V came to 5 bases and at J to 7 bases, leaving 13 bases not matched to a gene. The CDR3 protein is CAWGGEAGAHEQYF. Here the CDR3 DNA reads TGTGCCTGGGGGGGCGAAGCGGGAGCACATGAGCAGTACTTC. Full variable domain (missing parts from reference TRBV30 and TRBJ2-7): SQTIHQWPATLVQPVGSPLSLECTVEGTSNPNLYWYRQAAGRGLQLLFYSVGIGQISSEVPQNLSASRPQDRQFILSSKKLLLSDSGFYLCAWGGEAGAHEQYFGPGTRLTVT.

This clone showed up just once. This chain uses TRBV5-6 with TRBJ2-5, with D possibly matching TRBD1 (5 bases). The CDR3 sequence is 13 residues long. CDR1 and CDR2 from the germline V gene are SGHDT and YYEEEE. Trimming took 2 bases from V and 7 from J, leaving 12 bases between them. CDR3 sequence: CASSFGHRGTQYF. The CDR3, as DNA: TGTGCCAGCAGCTTCGGCCATAGGGGGACCCAGTACTTC.

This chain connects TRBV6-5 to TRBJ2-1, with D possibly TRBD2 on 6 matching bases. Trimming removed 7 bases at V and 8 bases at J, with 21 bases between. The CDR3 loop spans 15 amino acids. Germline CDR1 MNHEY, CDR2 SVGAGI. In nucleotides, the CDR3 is TGTGCCAGCACCCAACCGGGTCTAGCGAACGATGAGCAGTTCTTC. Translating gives CASTQPGLANDEQFF.

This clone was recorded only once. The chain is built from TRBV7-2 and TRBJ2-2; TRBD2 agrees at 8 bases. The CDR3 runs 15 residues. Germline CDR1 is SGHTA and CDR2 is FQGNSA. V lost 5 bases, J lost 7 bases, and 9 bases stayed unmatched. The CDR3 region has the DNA TGTGCCAGCAGCCCCGCCTCCGGGGGGGGCGGGGAGCTGTTTTTT. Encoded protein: CASSPASGGGGELFF.

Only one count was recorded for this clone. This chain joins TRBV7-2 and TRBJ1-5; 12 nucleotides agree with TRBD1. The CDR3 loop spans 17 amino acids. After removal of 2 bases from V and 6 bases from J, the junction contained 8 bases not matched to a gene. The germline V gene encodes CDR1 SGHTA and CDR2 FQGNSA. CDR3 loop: CASSLTGTGGRSQPQHF. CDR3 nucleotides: TGTGCCAGCAGCTTAACGGGGACAGGGGGCCGGAGTCAGCCCCAGCATTTT.

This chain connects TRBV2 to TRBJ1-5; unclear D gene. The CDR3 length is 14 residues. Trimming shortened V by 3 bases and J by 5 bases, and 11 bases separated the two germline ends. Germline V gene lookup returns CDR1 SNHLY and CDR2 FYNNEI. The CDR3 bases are TGTGCCAGCAGTGACGGGGAGGGAGATCAGCCCCAGCATTTT. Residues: CASSDGEGDQPQHF.

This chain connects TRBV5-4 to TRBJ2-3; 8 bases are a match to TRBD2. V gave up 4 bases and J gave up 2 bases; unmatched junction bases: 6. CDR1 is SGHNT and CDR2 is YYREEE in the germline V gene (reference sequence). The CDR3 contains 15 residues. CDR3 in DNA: TGTGCCAGCAGCAATCGGGGGGGGTTCACAGATACGCAGTATTTT. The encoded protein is CASSNRGGFTDTQYF.

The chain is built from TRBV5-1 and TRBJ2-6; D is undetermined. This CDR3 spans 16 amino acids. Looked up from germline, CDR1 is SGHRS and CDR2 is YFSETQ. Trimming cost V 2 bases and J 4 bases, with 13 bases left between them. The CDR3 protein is CASSFGDFSGANVLTF. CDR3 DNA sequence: TGCGCCAGCAGCTTTGGCGACTTCTCGGGGGCCAACGTCCTGACTTTC.

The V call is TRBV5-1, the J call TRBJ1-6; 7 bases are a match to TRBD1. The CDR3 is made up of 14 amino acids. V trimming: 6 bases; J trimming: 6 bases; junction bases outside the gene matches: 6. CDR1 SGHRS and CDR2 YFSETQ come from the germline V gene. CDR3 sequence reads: CASKEGQSNSPLHF. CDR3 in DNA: TGCGCCAGCAAGGAGGGACAGTCTAATTCACCCCTCCACTTT.

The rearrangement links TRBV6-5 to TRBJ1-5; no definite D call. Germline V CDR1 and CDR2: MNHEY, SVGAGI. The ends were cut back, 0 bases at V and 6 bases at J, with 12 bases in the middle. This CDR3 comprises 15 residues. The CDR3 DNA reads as TGTGCCAGCAGTTACTCGAGTGCTGGTGGTCAGCCCCAGCATTTT. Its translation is CASSYSSAGGQPQHF.

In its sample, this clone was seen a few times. CDR3 nucleotides: TGTGCCAGCAGCCGTAGGGGGAACACTGAAGCTTTCTTT. Protein sequence: CASSRRGNTEAFF. The chain has TRBV14 and TRBJ1-1; a possible D gene is TRBD1 (5 bases). Germline V lookup: CDR1 SGHDN, CDR2 FVKESK. CDR3 length equals 13 residues. The V end was cut by 4 bases, the J end by 1 base, with 7 bases between.

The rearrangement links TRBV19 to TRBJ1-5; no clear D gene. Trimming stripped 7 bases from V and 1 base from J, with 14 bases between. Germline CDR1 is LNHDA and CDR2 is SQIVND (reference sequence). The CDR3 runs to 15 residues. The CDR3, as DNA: TGTGCCAGTAAATGGGGAGTCGGAAGCAATCAGCCCCAGCATTTT. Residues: CASKWGVGSNQPQHF.

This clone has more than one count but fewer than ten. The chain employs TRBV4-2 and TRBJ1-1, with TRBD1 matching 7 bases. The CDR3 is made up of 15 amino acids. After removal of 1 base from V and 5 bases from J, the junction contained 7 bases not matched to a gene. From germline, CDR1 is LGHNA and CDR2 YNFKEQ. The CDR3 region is CASSQGTGEGTEAFF. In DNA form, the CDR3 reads TGTGCCAGCAGCCAAGGAACAGGGGAAGGGACTGAAGCTTTCTTT.

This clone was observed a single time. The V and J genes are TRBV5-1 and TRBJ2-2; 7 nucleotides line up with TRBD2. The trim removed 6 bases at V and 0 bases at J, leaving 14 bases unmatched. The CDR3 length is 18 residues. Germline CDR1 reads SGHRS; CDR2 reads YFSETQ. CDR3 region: CASKTTPIGGANTGELFF. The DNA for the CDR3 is TGCGCCAGCAAGACCACCCCCATTGGGGGGGCGAACACCGGGGAGCTGTTTTTT.

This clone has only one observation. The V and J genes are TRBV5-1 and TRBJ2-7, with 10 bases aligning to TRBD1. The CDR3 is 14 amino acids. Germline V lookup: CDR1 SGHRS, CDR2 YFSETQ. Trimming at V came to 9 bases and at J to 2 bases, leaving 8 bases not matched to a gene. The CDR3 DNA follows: TGCGCCACCAAAGGAGGGACAGGGGCCTACGAGCAGTACTTC. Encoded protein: CATKGGTGAYEQYF.

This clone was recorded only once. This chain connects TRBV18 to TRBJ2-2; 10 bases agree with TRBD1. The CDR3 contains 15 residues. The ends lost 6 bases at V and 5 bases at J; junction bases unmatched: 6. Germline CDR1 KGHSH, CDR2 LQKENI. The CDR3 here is CASSRDRGSTGELFF. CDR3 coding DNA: TGTGCCAGCTCTCGGGACAGGGGATCAACCGGGGAGCTGTTTTTT.

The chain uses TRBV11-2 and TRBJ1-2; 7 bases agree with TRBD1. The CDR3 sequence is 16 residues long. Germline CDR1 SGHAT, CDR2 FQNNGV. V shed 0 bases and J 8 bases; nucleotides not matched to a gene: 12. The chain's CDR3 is CASSLDRIGGLGGYTF. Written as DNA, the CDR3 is TGTGCCAGCAGCTTAGATCGGATAGGGGGCTTAGGGGGCTACACCTTC.

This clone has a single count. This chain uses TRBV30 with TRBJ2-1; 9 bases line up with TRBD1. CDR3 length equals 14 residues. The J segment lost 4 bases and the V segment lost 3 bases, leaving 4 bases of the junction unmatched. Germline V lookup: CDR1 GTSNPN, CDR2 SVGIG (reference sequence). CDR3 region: CAWRLQGAYNEQFF. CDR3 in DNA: TGTGCCTGGAGGCTACAGGGGGCGTACAATGAGCAGTTCTTC.

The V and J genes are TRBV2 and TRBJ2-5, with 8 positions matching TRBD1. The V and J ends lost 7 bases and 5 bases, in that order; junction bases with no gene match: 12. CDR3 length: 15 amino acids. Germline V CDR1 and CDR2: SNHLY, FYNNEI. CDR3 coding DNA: TGTGCCAGCATGAAGGAACAGGGGGTAGTGGAGACCCAGTACTTC. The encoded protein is CASMKEQGVVETQYF.

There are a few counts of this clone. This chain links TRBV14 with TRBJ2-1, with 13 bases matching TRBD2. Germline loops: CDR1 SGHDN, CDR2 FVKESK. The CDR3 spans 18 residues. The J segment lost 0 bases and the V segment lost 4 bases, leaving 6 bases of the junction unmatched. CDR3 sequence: CASSRGLAGRRSYNEQFF. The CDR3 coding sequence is TGTGCCAGCAGCCGGGGACTAGCGGGACGCCGCTCCTACAATGAGCAGTTCTTC.

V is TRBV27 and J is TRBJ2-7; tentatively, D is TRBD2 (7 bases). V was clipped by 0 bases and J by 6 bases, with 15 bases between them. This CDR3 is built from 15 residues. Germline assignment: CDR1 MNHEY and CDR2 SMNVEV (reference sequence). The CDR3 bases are TGTGCCAGCAGTTTATCGATAGGGGGGGTCGGCGAGCAGTACTTC. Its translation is CASSLSIGGVGEQYF.

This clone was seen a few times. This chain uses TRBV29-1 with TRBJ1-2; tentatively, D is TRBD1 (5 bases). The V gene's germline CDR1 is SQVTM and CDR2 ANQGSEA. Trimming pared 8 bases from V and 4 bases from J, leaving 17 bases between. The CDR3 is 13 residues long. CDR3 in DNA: TGCAGCCATCGACGGGGGGAGTCCTATGGCTACACCTTC. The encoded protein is CSHRRGESYGYTF.

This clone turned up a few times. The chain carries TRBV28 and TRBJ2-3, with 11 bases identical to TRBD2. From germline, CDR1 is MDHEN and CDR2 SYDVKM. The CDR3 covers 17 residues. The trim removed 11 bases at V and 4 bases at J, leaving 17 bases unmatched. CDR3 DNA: TGTGCCTCATGTATTTTAGCGGGAGGGCAGGTTCCAGATACGCAGTATTTT. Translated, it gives CASCILAGGQVPDTQYF. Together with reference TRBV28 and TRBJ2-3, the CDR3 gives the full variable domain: DVKVTQSSRYLVKRTGEKVFLECVQDMDHENMFWYRQDPGLGLRLIYFSYDVKMKEKGDIPEGYSVSREKKERFSLILESASTNQTSMYLCASCILAGGQVPDTQYFGPGTRLTVL.

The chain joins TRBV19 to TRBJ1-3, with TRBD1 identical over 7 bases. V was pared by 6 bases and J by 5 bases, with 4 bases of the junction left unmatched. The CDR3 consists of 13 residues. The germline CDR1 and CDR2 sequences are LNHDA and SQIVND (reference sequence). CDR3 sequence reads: CASRGDSRNTIYF. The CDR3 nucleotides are TGTGCCAGTAGGGGGGACAGTCGAAACACCATATATTTT.

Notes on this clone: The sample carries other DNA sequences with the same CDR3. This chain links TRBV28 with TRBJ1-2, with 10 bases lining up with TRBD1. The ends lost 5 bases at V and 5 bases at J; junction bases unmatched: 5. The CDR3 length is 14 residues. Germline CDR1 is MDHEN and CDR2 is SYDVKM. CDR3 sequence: CASSPGTGVYGYTF. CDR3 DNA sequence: TGTGCCAGCAGTCCCGGGACAGGGGTTTATGGCTACACCTTC.

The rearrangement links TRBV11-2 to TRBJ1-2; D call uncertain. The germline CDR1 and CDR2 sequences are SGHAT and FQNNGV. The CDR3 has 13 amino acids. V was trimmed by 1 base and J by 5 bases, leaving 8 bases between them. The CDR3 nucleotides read TGTGCCAGCAGCTTAGGTCCCGGGTATGGCTACACCTTC. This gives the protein CASSLGPGYGYTF.

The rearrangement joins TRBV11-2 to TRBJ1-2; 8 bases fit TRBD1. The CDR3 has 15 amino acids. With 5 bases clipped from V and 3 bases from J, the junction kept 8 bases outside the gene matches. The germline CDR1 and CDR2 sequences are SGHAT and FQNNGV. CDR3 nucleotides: TGTGCCAGCAGCCCTAGCGGACAGGGCTACTATGGCTACACCTTC. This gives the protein CASSPSGQGYYGYTF.